These 29 T cell receptor beta chains were sequenced from one sample in a study of CD8+CD57+ T cells in acquired aplastic anemia. Genomic DNA, the template, was used for profiling of the TCR beta VDJ and CDR3. TCRdb processed the reads anew with MiXCR; each CDR3 protein has one entry. The sample yields some 160,000 distinct CDR3 sequences, less than 50% seen once. By flow cytometry, patients selected for sequencing had shown an expansion of CD8+CD57+ cells. Sequenced material: sorted CD4+, CD8+, or CD8+CD57+ T cells (not recorded which) from PBMCs. These receptors originate from a human donor with aplastic anemia.

There are many counts of this clonotype. The chain uses TRBV5-6 and TRBJ2-6, with D possibly matching TRBD1 (6 bases). Germline V gene data show CDR1 as SGHDT and CDR2 as YYEEEE. The CDR3 runs to 16 residues. Trimming took 4 bases from V and 4 from J, leaving 15 bases between them. The DNA of the CDR3 is TGTGCCAGCAGCGGAGGACAGCGTCTCGGGGCCAACGTCCTGACTTTC. It is translated as CASSGGQRLGANVLTF.

This chain uses TRBV10-1 with TRBJ2-2, with 7 bases lining up with TRBD1. V gave up 9 bases and J gave up 0 bases; unmatched junction bases: 4. The CDR3 runs 14 residues. Germline CDR1 and CDR2: WNHNN and SYGVQD (reference sequence). CDR3 nucleotide sequence: TGCGCCAGTTCCGGGACAGCGAACACCGGGGAGCTGTTTTTT. This gives the protein CASSGTANTGELFF.

To note about this clonotype: The germline gene is not matched at one end of the junction; a read error may be the cause. The rearrangement links TRBV4-1 to TRBJ1-1; 9 bases agree with TRBD1. Germline V CDR1 and CDR2: MGHRA, YSYEKL. The CDR3 totals 17 residues. The CDR3 is CASSLGTGRVRNTEAFF. CDR3 sequence (DNA): TGCGCCAGCAGCCTAGGGACAGGGAGGGTGAGGAACACTGAAGCCTTCTTT.

The rearrangement links TRBV12-3 or TRBV12-4 to TRBJ1-5; D not resolved. The CDR3 loop spans 13 amino acids. V shed 6 bases and J shed 6 bases, with 12 bases lying between them. The CDR3 reads CASSPLTSQPQHF. CDR3 DNA sequence: TGTGCCAGCAGCCCTCTGACAAGTCAGCCCCAGCATTTT.

This clonotype was observed at least ten times. The V call is TRBV20-1, the J call TRBJ2-2; possible D gene TRBD2, 5 bases. The V and J ends lost 5 bases and 6 bases respectively, with 22 bases between them. Germline V gene lookup returns CDR1 DFQATT and CDR2 SNEGSKA (reference sequence). This CDR3 has 16 residues. The CDR3 coding sequence is TGCAGTGCTCAGCCCGAGGTGAGGGCCACCGCCGGGGAGCTGTTTTTT. It encodes CSAQPEVRATAGELFF.

Remarks on this clonotype: Germline and junction disagree at one end, which may indicate a read error. V gene TRBV10-2 combines with J gene TRBJ2-7; D gene uncertain. Germline V lookup: CDR1 WSHSY, CDR2 SAAADI. The CDR3 consists of 11 residues. The CDR3 DNA reads TGTGCCAGCACCTCGTTTGACGAGCAGTACTTC. Amino acids: CASTSFDEQYF.

This clonotype occurred many times. The chain is built from TRBV11-3 and TRBJ2-7, with D perhaps TRBD1 or TRBD2 (5 bases each). V lost 0 bases and J lost 7, with 16 bases in between. The CDR3 length is 15 residues. Germline CDR1 is SGHNT and CDR2 is YENEEA. CDR3 DNA: TGTGCCAGCAGCTTAGATTCAGGGACCTCGTGGGAGCAGTACTTC. Encoded protein: CASSLDSGTSWEQYF.

This clonotype was picked up a small number of times. V gene TRBV11-1 combines with J gene TRBJ2-3; D is possibly TRBD1 (7 bases). CDR3 length: 17 amino acids. CDR1 and CDR2 (germline): SGHAT, FQDESV (reference sequence). The ends were cut back, 8 bases at V and 2 bases at J, with 23 bases in the middle. The CDR3 bases are TGTGCCAGCGGGGCACAGGGGTGGGGGGATTTCACAGATACGCAGTATTTT. Translation gives CASGAQGWGDFTDTQYF.

This clonotype was counted at least ten times. The chain is built from TRBV12-3 or TRBV12-4 and TRBJ2-5; D unresolved. The CDR3 sequence is 12 residues long. Trimming cost V 3 bases and J 3 bases, with 5 bases left between them. The CDR3 bases are TGTGCCAGCAGTTTGGCCGAAGAGACCCAGTACTTC. This gives the protein CASSLAEETQYF.

This clonotype was seen many times. The V and J genes are TRBV5-1 and TRBJ2-2; perhaps D is TRBD1 or TRBD2 (5 bases each). Trimming removed 4 bases at V and 3 bases at J, with 10 bases between. From germline, CDR1 is SGHRS and CDR2 YFSETQ. The CDR3 is 14 amino acids. CDR3 nucleotide sequence: TGCGCCAGCAGCGGGGGACCCTACACCGGGGAGCTGTTTTTT. This translates into CASSGGPYTGELFF. The complete variable domain, with remaining parts taken from reference TRBV5-1 and TRBJ2-2, reads KAGVTQTPRYLIKTRGQQVTLSCSPISGHRSVSWYQQTPGQGLQFLFEYFSETQRNKGNFPGRFSGRQFSNSRSEMNVSTLELGDSALYLCASSGGPYTGELFFGEGSRLTVL.

The rearrangement uses TRBV14 and TRBJ1-6; D ambiguous. CDR3 size: 13 residues. V was shortened by 0 bases and J by 14 bases, with 11 bases between the two germline ends. Germline CDR1 SGHDN, CDR2 FVKESK. The CDR3 bases are TGTGCCAGCAGCCAAGATAAGGGAGGAACCCTCCACTTT. As protein: CASSQDKGGTLHF.

V gene TRBV10-3 combines with J gene TRBJ2-1; D is undetermined. The CDR3 runs to 16 residues. Germline V gene lookup returns CDR1 ENHRY and CDR2 SYGVKD. The V gene lost 4 bases and the J gene lost 0 bases, with 13 bases spanning the gap. The CDR3 bases are TGTGCCATCAGTGCCCCCCCGGAAGGCTCCTACAATGAGCAGTTCTTC. This gives the protein CAISAPPEGSYNEQFF.

This clonotype was observed at least ten times. The rearrangement uses TRBV12-3 or TRBV12-4 and TRBJ2-7; the D gene is possibly TRBD1 (6 bases). V was shortened by 4 bases and J by 5 bases, with 15 bases between the two germline ends. This CDR3 spans 14 amino acids. CDR3 region: CASSSSSRGDEQYF. CDR3 nucleotide sequence: TGTGCCAGCAGTTCCTCATCCAGGGGAGACGAGCAGTACTTC.

The chain couples TRBV24-1 to TRBJ2-4; a possible D gene is TRBD2 (5 bases). The V end lost 2 bases, the J end lost 10 bases, and 11 bases lay between the germline ends. Germline CDR1 and CDR2: KGHDR and SFDVKD. This CDR3 has 13 amino acids. The CDR3 DNA reads as TGTGCCACCAGTGATTGGGAGAGGAGAATTCAGTACTTC. Residues: CATSDWERRIQYF.

CDR3 in DNA: TGTGCCAGCAGCCAAGATCGAGAGTTAGGTGAGCAGTACTTC. Translating it yields CASSQDRELGEQYF. The V call is TRBV4-2, the J call TRBJ2-7; D is unresolved. Germline CDR1 and CDR2: LGHNA and YNFKEQ. Trimming removed 0 bases at V and 7 bases at J, with 13 bases between. The CDR3 sequence is 14 residues long.

The chain is built from TRBV7-2 and TRBJ1-2; D uncertain. V dropped 5 bases and J dropped 4 bases, with 8 bases sitting between them. From germline, CDR1 is SGHTA and CDR2 FQGNSA. The CDR3 spans 12 residues. In nucleotides, the CDR3 is TGTGCCAGCAGCGCGAAAAGCTATGGCTACACCTTC. Protein product: CASSAKSYGYTF.

V usage is TRBV29-1 and J usage is TRBJ1-1; 8 nucleotides line up with TRBD1. Germline assignment: CDR1 SQVTM and CDR2 ANQGSEA. V lost 5 bases to trimming and J lost 4 bases; unmatched junction nucleotides: 6. The CDR3 sequence is 13 residues long. The CDR3 sequence is CSVRTGTGTEAFF. CDR3 in DNA: TGCAGCGTTCGGACAGGGACGGGCACTGAAGCTTTCTTT.

The table lists this clonotype with many counts. The chain couples TRBV5-6 to TRBJ2-1; tentatively, D is TRBD1 or TRBD2 (5 bases each). The germline V gene encodes CDR1 SGHDT and CDR2 YYEEEE. This CDR3 has 13 amino acids. The germline V and J ends were trimmed by 6 bases and 8 bases, with 15 bases remaining between them. DNA of the CDR3: TGTGCCAGCATCGGGACGGCACCTGATGAGCAGTTCTTC. This encodes CASIGTAPDEQFF.

V usage is TRBV28 and J usage is TRBJ2-7; 7 bases match TRBD1. The CDR3 has 14 amino acids. CDR1 is MDHEN, CDR2 SYDVKM, per germline. The V gene end was trimmed by 4 bases and the J gene end by 3 bases; junction bases not matched to a gene: 6. For the CDR3, the DNA is TGTGCCAGCAGTTACGGACAGGAGCACTACGAGCAGTACTTC. Translation: CASSYGQEHYEQYF.

This clonotype was observed many times. This chain uses TRBV5-1 with TRBJ2-1, with 11 bases lining up with TRBD2. The CDR3 runs to 16 residues. The junction had 5 bases not matched to a gene; V was cut back by 4 bases and J by 2 bases. Germline V gene lookup returns CDR1 SGHRS and CDR2 YFSETQ. The CDR3 region has the DNA TGCGCCAGCAGCACGGGACTAGCGGAGGCCTACAATGAGCAGTTCTTC. It codes for CASSTGLAEAYNEQFF.

The chain uses TRBV24-1 and TRBJ2-6; D possibly corresponds to TRBD1 (6 bases). Germline CDR1 KGHDR, CDR2 SFDVKD. Trimming cost V 5 bases and J 1 base, with 8 bases left between them. The CDR3 contains 15 residues. CDR3 sequence reads: CATSGRGSGANVLTF. As DNA, the CDR3 is TGTGCCACCAGTGGCAGGGGATCTGGGGCCAACGTCCTGACTTTC.

This clonotype was detected many times. The gene calls are TRBV15 and TRBJ2-1; 8 nucleotides match TRBD1. Germline CDR1 LNHNV, CDR2 YYDKDF (reference sequence). The V gene end was trimmed by 5 bases and the J gene end by 5 bases; junction bases not matched to a gene: 5. The CDR3 is made up of 14 amino acids. The CDR3 loop reads CATSQGAGNNEQFF. CDR3 nucleotide sequence: TGTGCCACCAGCCAGGGGGCAGGGAACAATGAGCAGTTCTTC.

The rearrangement links TRBV10-3 to TRBJ1-1; 7 bases fit TRBD1. J lost 2 bases, V lost 10 bases, and 4 bases had no gene match. The CDR3 has 12 amino acids. CDR1 and CDR2 from the germline V gene are ENHRY and SYGVKD. The CDR3 reads CATGQKNTEAFF. The CDR3 coding sequence is TGTGCCACGGGACAGAAAAACACTGAAGCTTTCTTT.

The chain carries TRBV2 and TRBJ2-5; 12 bases are shared with TRBD1. V gave up 4 bases and J gave up 5 bases; unmatched junction bases: 5. CDR1 and CDR2 (germline): SNHLY, FYNNEI. The CDR3 runs 15 residues. The CDR3 spells CASSGGTGGGETQYF. The CDR3 region has the DNA TGTGCCAGCAGTGGGGGGACAGGGGGCGGTGAGACCCAGTACTTC.

The chain employs TRBV19 and TRBJ1-1, with D uncertain. Germline V gene sequence: CDR1 LNHDA, CDR2 SQIVND (reference sequence). This CDR3 is 17 amino acids long. The V end was cut by 3 bases, the J end by 1 base, with 18 bases between. The CDR3 DNA follows: TGTGCCAGTAGTATCACAGTCGGCGCGTCGTCGAACACTGAAGCTTTCTTT. It yields the protein CASSITVGASSNTEAFF. Using reference TRBV19 and TRBJ1-1 for the parts outside the CDR3, the full variable domain is DGGITQSPKYLFRKEGQNVTLSCEQNLNHDAMYWYRQDPGQGLRLIYYSQIVNDFQKGDIAEGYSVSREKKESFPLTVTSAQKNPTAFYLCASSITVGASSNTEAFFGQGTRLTVV.

This clonotype was seen ten or more times. The chain uses TRBV5-6 and TRBJ2-5; weak D call: TRBD1 (7 bases). Germline V gene sequence: CDR1 SGHDT, CDR2 YYEEEE. The CDR3 has 14 amino acids. Between the trimmed V and J ends, which lost 4 bases and 5 bases, there was a span of 15 bases. CDR3: CASSGGTEWETQYF. CDR3 coding DNA: TGTGCCAGCAGCGGGGGGACAGAGTGGGAGACCCAGTACTTC.

Many counts were recorded for this clonotype. J is TRBJ2-7 and V is TRBV11-2, with 12 nucleotides matching TRBD2. CDR1 and CDR2 (germline): SGHAT, FQNNGV. The junction had 5 bases not matched to a gene; V was cut back by 5 bases and J by 0 bases. The CDR3 runs to 16 residues. The CDR3 DNA follows: TGTGCCAGCAGCCCACGACTAGCGGGAGACTCCTACGAGCAGTACTTC. Its translation is CASSPRLAGDSYEQYF.

The chain combines TRBV11-2 with TRBJ2-7; 8 bases line up with TRBD2. This CDR3 contains 17 residues. In germline, CDR1 is SGHAT, CDR2 FQNNGV. With 1 base clipped from V and 6 bases from J, the junction kept 14 bases outside the gene matches. Here the CDR3 DNA reads TGTGCCAGCAGCTTAGGTAGGCGACTAGCGTTTCTTGGCGAGCAGTACTTC. Residues: CASSLGRRLAFLGEQYF.

This clonotype was detected many times. The chain employs TRBV12-3 or TRBV12-4 and TRBJ2-7; possible D gene TRBD1, 6 bases. CDR3 length equals 13 residues. Trimming left V 5 bases short and J 2 bases short, with 10 bases between. Written as DNA, the CDR3 is TGTGCCAGCAGTCCCGAGGGGGCCTACGAGCAGTACTTC. Protein: CASSPEGAYEQYF.